This T cell receptor (beta chain) was captured in a study of CD8+ T cells in alopecia areata. General study points: Greater clonality was observed in lesional scalp samples, especially alopecia totalis/universalis, versus normal scalp. The study found that many expanded lesional clones persisted in scalp and blood during tofacitinib. Among the 100 top clones, expanded CD8+ clones, like scalp clonality, were significantly decreased by tofacitinib.

Specified treatment: oral pan-JAK inhibitor, 5-10 mg twice daily. Peripheral blood and lesional scalp punch biopsies came from alopecia areata patients. A remark on this clone: Antigen: not known.

It was cDNA, reverse transcribed from extracted RNA, that served as the sequencing template. Sequencing was performed with immunoSEQ multiplex PCR; in TCRdb, only in-frame clones are kept and a portion is missing. There are 79,000 or so clones in the sample; approximately 66% occur only once, and 23% lies in the top ten. Sample: CD8+ T cells sorted from blood, taken at week 24, from a patient treated with tofacitinib. The TCR comes from a human donor with alopecia areata.

CDR3 residues: CASSVEALGQAYGYTF. The CDR3 region has the DNA TGTGCCAGCAGCGTAGAGGCTCTAGGACAGGCTTATGGCTACACCTTC. The rearrangement uses TRBV9 and TRBJ1-2; the match to TRBD1 covers 7 bases. This CDR3 has 16 amino acids. The trim removed 0 bases at V and 5 bases at J, leaving 10 bases unmatched. CDR1 is SGDLS, CDR2 YYNGEE, per germline.